The clone carrying this TCR beta chain was seen a few times. MiXCR, run by TCRdb on the 5' RACE reads, gives a single entry per CDR3 protein. The sample lists about 180,000 distinct CDR3 sequences; under 20% were seen once. Germline CDR1 reads ENHRY; CDR2 reads SYGVKD. There are 15 residues in the CDR3. With 6 bases removed from V and 4 bases from J, the gap between germline ends came to 18 bases. These data are taken from a study of T-cell memory formation after mild COVID-19. Material: PBMCs or a T cell subset sorted from them (not recorded which). V usage is TRBV10-3 and J usage is TRBJ1-2, with D perhaps TRBD1 (5 bases). The sequence derives from a man aged 18 to 35 who had mild COVID-19 (a few samples of this study predate the infection). Cell type and time point are not known. Written as DNA, the CDR3 is TGTGCCATCAGGACAGACGGACAAATGAGCTATGGCTACACCTTC. As protein: CAIRTDGQMSYGYTF.